These 30 T cell receptor beta chains came from one sample sequenced in a study of Tregs in tolerant kidney transplant recipients. Recipients received nonmyeloablative bone marrow transplants from related graft donors, with transient mixed chimerism. Data came from immunoSEQ multiplex PCR; TCRdb stores just in-frame clones and leaves some out. Of around 61,000 clones listed, around 87% are singletons. The sample consisted of CD4+ T cells from blood (PBMCs), taken 6 months after the transplant. These TCRs come from a human patient who received a combined kidney and bone marrow transplant. Part of the T cell pool may stem from the graft donor.

The chain combines TRBV5-1 with TRBJ2-3, with 12 bases matching TRBD2. The CDR3 length is 16 residues. V lost 4 bases to trimming and J lost 2 bases; unmatched junction nucleotides: 5. Germline V gene sequence: CDR1 SGHRS, CDR2 YFSETQ. CDR3 in amino acids: CASSRGLAGNTDTQYF. The CDR3 DNA follows: TGCGCCAGCAGCCGGGGACTAGCGGGCAACACAGATACGCAGTATTTT.

This CDR3 reads CASVRTGGQPQHF. The CDR3 coding sequence is TGTGCTAGTGTTAGGACAGGGGGCCAGCCCCAGCATTTT. The rearrangement uses TRBV12-5 and TRBJ1-5; 11 nucleotides agree with TRBD1. V trimming: 7 bases; J trimming: 7 bases; junction bases outside the gene matches: 3. CDR1 is LGHNT, CDR2 FRNRAP, per germline. This CDR3 has 13 residues.

The J gene is TRBJ2-3, the V gene TRBV19; 9 nucleotides agree with TRBD1. This CDR3 comprises 18 residues. Germline V gene lookup returns CDR1 LNHDA and CDR2 SQIVND (reference sequence). The trim removed 3 bases at V and 1 base at J, leaving 11 bases unmatched. The CDR3 DNA sequence: TGTGCCAGTAGTATTGGCGGACAGGGGTTTGGGGGCACAGATACGCAGTATTTT. This sequence encodes CASSIGGQGFGGTDTQYF. Variable domain in full (rest from reference TRBV19 and TRBJ2-3): DGGITQSPKYLFRKEGQNVTLSCEQNLNHDAMYWYRQDPGQGLRLIYYSQIVNDFQKGDIAEGYSVSREKKESFPLTVTSAQKNPTAFYLCASSIGGQGFGGTDTQYFGPGTRLTVL.

The chain's CDR3 is CASRAGGKGTSTDTQYF. The CDR3 DNA is TGTGCCAGCCGCGCGGGGGGGAAGGGGACTAGCACAGATACGCAGTATTTT. The V and J genes are TRBV7-2 and TRBJ2-3; 9 bases match TRBD2. This CDR3 contains 17 residues. Germline V gene lookup returns CDR1 SGHTA and CDR2 FQGNSA. V lost 8 bases, J lost 0 bases, and 12 bases stayed unmatched.

This clone was counted a few times. The V and J genes are TRBV28 and TRBJ1-2; 11 bases are shared with TRBD1. The germline CDR1 and CDR2 sequences are MDHEN and SYDVKM. V trimming: 6 bases; J trimming: 8 bases; junction bases outside the gene matches: 11. This CDR3 spans 15 amino acids. The CDR3 DNA is TGTGCCAGCAGCCCCCAGGACAGGGGGCGCATGGGCTACACCTTC. Amino acid sequence: CASSPQDRGRMGYTF.

This chain uses TRBV5-8 with TRBJ2-7, with 7 bases fitting TRBD2. This CDR3 has 13 residues. In germline, CDR1 is SGHTS, CDR2 YDEGEE. J was trimmed by 3 bases and V by 6 bases; bases with no gene match: 6. CDR3 amino acids: CASMRTRGYEQYF. CDR3 in DNA: TGTGCCAGCATGAGGACTAGAGGCTACGAGCAGTACTTC.

The rearrangement uses TRBV4-1 and TRBJ2-7, with 10 bases that match TRBD1. V trimming: 3 bases; J trimming: 3 bases; junction bases outside the gene matches: 8. The CDR3 runs to 16 residues. Germline CDR1 reads MGHRA; CDR2 reads YSYEKL. The CDR3 nucleotides read TGCGCCAGCAGCCACTGGGGGAGGGACAGGGGCTACGAGCAGTACTTC. Its translation: CASSHWGRDRGYEQYF.

V gene TRBV30 combines with J gene TRBJ2-7; 11 bases match TRBD1. The CDR3 consists of 13 residues. CDR1 and CDR2 (germline): GTSNPN, SVGIG (reference sequence). J lost 4 bases, V lost 3 bases, and 2 bases had no gene match. This chain's CDR3 is CAWRDRGRYEQYF. CDR3 bases: TGTGCCTGGAGGGACAGGGGGCGATACGAGCAGTACTTC.

V and J are TRBV9 and TRBJ1-2; D not certain. CDR3 length: 13 residues. V lost 1 base and J 4 bases, leaving 8 bases between the germline ends. The germline V gene encodes CDR1 SGDLS and CDR2 YYNGEE. Here the CDR3 reads CASSVRGSYGYTF. CDR3 nucleotide sequence: TGTGCCAGCAGCGTACGCGGATCCTATGGCTACACCTTC.

This clone was detected only a few times. The CDR3 nucleotides read TGTGCCAGCAGTTTTGCAGGTTATAATGAAGCTTTCTTT. Its translation: CASSFAGYNEAFF. The chain has TRBV7-2 and TRBJ1-1; no clear D. This CDR3 is built from 13 residues. Germline V gives CDR1 SGHTA, CDR2 FQGNSA. Trimming removed 6 bases from V and 7 bases from J, with 15 bases in between.

On this clone: Within the sample, other DNA sequences also encode this same CDR3. The chain combines TRBV5-1 with TRBJ2-3, with 10 bases matching TRBD2. Trimming took 2 bases from V and 3 from J; bases not matched to a gene: 0. The CDR3 is 14 amino acids. CDR1 and CDR2 from the germline V gene are SGHRS and YFSETQ. CDR3 in DNA: TGCGCCAGCAGCTTAGCGGGGGGGACAGATACGCAGTATTTT. It codes for CASSLAGGTDTQYF.

The chain joins TRBV7-2 to TRBJ2-7; 9 bases agree with TRBD2. The CDR3 runs to 15 residues. The V gene's germline CDR1 is SGHTA and CDR2 FQGNSA. J was trimmed by 2 bases and V by 9 bases; bases with no gene match: 11. The CDR3 here is CASRLLAGTTYEQYF. The CDR3 bases are TGTGCCAGTCGGTTACTAGCGGGCACCACCTACGAGCAGTACTTC. The whole variable domain, filled in from reference TRBV7-2 and TRBJ2-7, reads GAGVSQSPSNKVTEKGKDVELRCDPISGHTALYWYRQSLGQGLEFLIYFQGNSAPDKSGLPSDRFSAERTGGSVSTLTIQRTQQEDSAVYLCASRLLAGTTYEQYFGPGTRLTVT.

The rearrangement joins TRBV30 to TRBJ2-2; D uncertain. The CDR3 has 11 amino acids. Trimming pared 3 bases from V and 7 bases from J, leaving 6 bases between. Germline CDR1 reads GTSNPN; CDR2 reads SVGIG (reference sequence). DNA for the CDR3: TGTGCCTGGAGATCTCTCGGGGAGCTGTTTTTT. It is translated as CAWRSLGELFF.

This chain joins TRBV2 and TRBJ2-1, with 9 bases matching TRBD2. The CDR3 consists of 15 residues. The J segment lost 5 bases and the V segment lost 6 bases, leaving 8 bases of the junction unmatched. Per the germline V gene, CDR1 is SNHLY and CDR2 is FYNNEI. Written as DNA, the CDR3 is TGTGCCAGCAGCGGCGGGACTAGCAGAGACAATGAGCAGTTCTTC. Translating gives CASSGGTSRDNEQFF.

The chain employs TRBV12-5 and TRBJ2-2; D perhaps matches TRBD1 (6 bases). V was pared by 2 bases and J by 0 bases, with 7 bases between. The germline gives CDR1 LGHNT, CDR2 FRNRAP. The length of the CDR3 is 15 residues. CDR3 sequence: CASGLTGSNTGELFF. DNA for the CDR3: TGTGCTAGTGGTTTGACAGGGTCGAACACCGGGGAGCTGTTTTTT.

This chain uses TRBV29-1 with TRBJ2-5; TRBD1 might be the D (7 bases). Trimming pared 4 bases from V and 5 bases from J, leaving 17 bases between. The CDR3 is made up of 14 amino acids. Germline V CDR1 and CDR2: SQVTM, ANQGSEA. The CDR3 loop reads CSVVGWAGGETQYF. The CDR3 DNA reads TGCAGCGTTGTTGGGTGGGCAGGGGGGGAGACCCAGTACTTC. The whole variable domain, filled in from reference TRBV29-1 and TRBJ2-5, reads SAVISQKPSRDICQRGTSLTIQCQVDSQVTMMFWYRQQPGQSLTLIATANQGSEATYESGFVIDKFPISRPNLTFSTLTVSNMSPEDSSIYLCSVVGWAGGETQYFGPGTRLLVL.

The V call is TRBV19, the J call TRBJ1-4; possibly TRBD1 for D (5 bases). CDR3 size: 13 residues. The germline V gene encodes CDR1 LNHDA and CDR2 SQIVND (reference sequence). V lost 1 base to trimming and J lost 14 bases, with 14 bases between them. CDR3 coding DNA: TGTGCCAGTAGTATAGCGCGGGACGGCGGGCTGTTTTTT. It codes for CASSIARDGGLFF.

The gene calls are TRBV27 and TRBJ1-1, with 9 positions matching TRBD1. The CDR3 consists of 14 residues. Per the germline V gene, CDR1 is MNHEY and CDR2 is SMNVEV (reference sequence). Losses at the gene ends were 8 bases for V and 5 bases for J; bases not matched to a gene: 9. The CDR3 loop reads CASYTQGAFTEAFF. Written as DNA, the CDR3 is TGTGCCAGCTATACACAGGGGGCATTTACTGAAGCTTTCTTT.

This clone was observed a handful of times. The chain joins TRBV5-4 to TRBJ2-3, with D perhaps matching TRBD2 (5 bases). This CDR3 comprises 16 residues. With 3 bases removed from V and 0 bases from J, the gap between germline ends came to 14 bases. Germline loops: CDR1 SGHNT, CDR2 YYREEE (reference sequence). Here the CDR3 reads CASSYYGGGSTDTQYF. Here the CDR3 DNA reads TGTGCCAGCAGCTATTACGGCGGCGGGAGCACAGATACGCAGTATTTT.

V usage is TRBV7-6 and J usage is TRBJ2-3, with 8 bases matching TRBD2. There are 17 residues in the CDR3. V lost 1 base and J lost 1; bases outside the gene matches: 7. Germline loops: CDR1 SGHVS, CDR2 FNYEAQ. For the CDR3, the DNA is TGTGCCAGCAGCTTAGGTCTTGCGGGGGGTGGCACAGATACGCAGTATTTT. The encoded protein is CASSLGLAGGGTDTQYF.

The chain uses TRBV11-2 and TRBJ1-2, with TRBD1 matching over 7 bases. This CDR3 is 13 amino acids long. Germline assignment: CDR1 SGHAT and CDR2 FQNNGV. After removal of 3 bases from V and 4 bases from J, the junction contained 2 bases not matched to a gene. CDR3 in DNA: TGTGCCAGCAGCTTTACAGGGGTCTATGGCTACACCTTC. The encoded protein is CASSFTGVYGYTF.

The gene calls are TRBV5-1 and TRBJ2-2; 7 positions match TRBD2. With V trimmed by 1 base and J by 7 bases, 7 bases remained unmatched. Germline values: CDR1 SGHRS, CDR2 YFSETQ. This CDR3 is 15 amino acids long. CDR3 protein: CASSLRAGVNGELFF. DNA for the CDR3: TGCGCCAGCAGCTTGAGGGCGGGAGTAAACGGGGAGCTGTTTTTT.

J is TRBJ2-5 and V is TRBV10-3; 7 nucleotides match TRBD2. The V segment lost 2 bases and the J segment 5 bases; nucleotides outside the gene matches: 29. CDR3 length: 22 residues. The germline gives CDR1 ENHRY, CDR2 SYGVKD. The CDR3 region is CAISEPSDNLAGHWGVRETQYF. The CDR3, as DNA: TGTGCCATCAGTGAGCCCTCGGACAACTTAGCGGGTCATTGGGGAGTAAGGGAGACCCAGTACTTC.

The genes are TRBV18 and TRBJ1-1, with D possibly being TRBD1 (5 bases). The CDR3 has 15 residues. V lost 5 bases to trimming and J lost 0 bases, with 13 bases between them. CDR1 and CDR2 (germline): KGHSH, LQKENI. The CDR3 spells CASSARLTVNTEAFF. CDR3 sequence (DNA): TGTGCCAGCTCAGCGCGCTTGACAGTGAACACTGAAGCTTTCTTT.

The J gene is TRBJ2-5, the V gene TRBV27; D unclear. The end of the DNA aligns better with TRBJ2-7, so the J call may be wrong. The CDR3 totals 11 residues. CDR1 MNHEY and CDR2 SMNVEV come from the germline V gene (reference sequence). CDR3 bases: TGTGCCAGCAGTTTCTCCTACGAGCAGTACTTC. It yields the protein CASSFSYEQYF.

The CDR3 nucleotides read TGTGCCAGCAGCTTAGCCGGACAGGGGGTTTGGTACTTC. Protein product: CASSLAGQGVWYF. The rearrangement joins TRBV11-1 to TRBJ2-7; TRBD1 matches at 10 bases. With V trimmed by 0 bases and J by 12 bases, 5 bases remained unmatched. Germline V gene data show CDR1 as SGHAT and CDR2 as FQDESV (reference sequence). The CDR3 length is 13 residues.

The chain has TRBV18 and TRBJ1-6; weak D call: TRBD1 (5 bases). The V end lost 2 bases, the J end lost 6 bases, and 14 bases lay between the germline ends. The CDR3 loop spans 16 amino acids. Germline CDR1 and CDR2: KGHSH and LQKENI. In nucleotides, the CDR3 is TGTGCCAGCTCACCAACCGGGGGAATCGGTAATTCACCCCTCCACTTT. Its protein product is CASSPTGGIGNSPLHF.

The table lists this clone with a count of one. The chain is built from TRBV28 and TRBJ1-5, with D unclear. V was cut by 5 bases and J by 1 base, with 6 bases left in between. The V gene's germline CDR1 is MDHEN and CDR2 SYDVKM. There are 13 residues in the CDR3. The CDR3 loop is CASSGSSNQPQHF. CDR3 nucleotide sequence: TGTGCCAGCAGTGGGAGCAGCAATCAGCCCCAGCATTTT.

This chain links TRBV7-6 with TRBJ2-5; perhaps TRBD2 as D (7 bases). With 1 base removed from V and 4 bases from J, the gap between germline ends came to 16 bases. The CDR3 spans 16 residues. Germline V gives CDR1 SGHVS, CDR2 FNYEAQ. CDR3 sequence reads: CASSLVGAGEGETQYF. The CDR3 nucleotides are TGTGCCAGCAGCTTAGTTGGGGCAGGGGAGGGAGAGACCCAGTACTTC.

J is TRBJ2-2 and V is TRBV28; 10 bases fit TRBD1. The CDR3 has 17 residues. The V and J ends lost 2 bases and 6 bases, in that order; junction bases with no gene match: 9. Germline CDR1 is MDHEN and CDR2 is SYDVKM. The DNA of the CDR3 is TGTGCCAGCAGTTTAGGGGACAGGGGCTCGGAGGCCGGGGAGCTGTTTTTT. Its protein is CASSLGDRGSEAGELFF.